This record covers a single T cell receptor (beta chain). Its antigen remains unknown. The sample belongs to a study of T cell responses to AZD1222 COVID-19 vaccine. Sequenced by immunoSEQ multiplex PCR; TCRdb stores in-frame clones only, minus some. The table lists approximately 150,000 clones, more than 85% of them singletons. Second-dose recipients at about 4 or about 12 weeks were treated as one pooled group. Points from the study as a whole: Spike was spanned by vaccine-associated CD4 TCRs, with dominance at 160-218 and 743-854. Targeting of unmutated variant regions was reportedly seen in nearly half of spike-specific TCRs. Donors were chiefly white British, with a greater number of females, and clonal diversity was perhaps underestimated.

In germline, CDR1 is LGHDT, CDR2 YNNKEL (reference sequence). The ends lost 6 bases at V and 0 bases at J; junction bases unmatched: 14. CDR3 size: 18 residues. The TCR sequence derives from an adult who received the AZD1222 COVID-19 vaccine. The specimen was peripheral blood, collected 28 days after the second AZD1222 dose. This rearrangement joins TRBV3-1 (or the pseudogene TRBV3-2) to TRBJ1-5; TRBD1 aligns across 7 bases. The CDR3 region is CASSTGTVGLYSNQPQHF. The CDR3 bases are TGTGCCAGCAGTACCGGGACAGTGGGCCTTTATAGCAATCAGCCCCAGCATTTT.